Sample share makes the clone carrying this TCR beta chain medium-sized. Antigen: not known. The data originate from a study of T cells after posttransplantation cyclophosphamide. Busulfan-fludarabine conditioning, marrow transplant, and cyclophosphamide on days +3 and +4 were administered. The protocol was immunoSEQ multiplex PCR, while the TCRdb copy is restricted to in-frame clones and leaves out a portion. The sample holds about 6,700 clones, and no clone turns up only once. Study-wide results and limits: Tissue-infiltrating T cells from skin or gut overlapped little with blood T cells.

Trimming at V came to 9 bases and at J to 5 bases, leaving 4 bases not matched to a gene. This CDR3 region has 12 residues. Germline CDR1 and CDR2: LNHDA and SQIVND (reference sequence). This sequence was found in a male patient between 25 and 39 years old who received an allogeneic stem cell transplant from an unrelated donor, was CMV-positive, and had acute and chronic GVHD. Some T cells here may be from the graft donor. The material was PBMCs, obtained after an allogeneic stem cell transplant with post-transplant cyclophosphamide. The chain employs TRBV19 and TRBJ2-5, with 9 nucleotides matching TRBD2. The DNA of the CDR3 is TGTGCCAGCGACGCGGGGGGGGAGACCCAGTACTTC. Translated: CASDAGGETQYF.